Listed below are T cell receptor beta chains from one sample, sequenced in a study of cytomegalovirus exposure and HLA in healthy donors. Using immunoSEQ multiplex PCR, the repertoire was profiled, and TCRdb retains in-frame clones only, with some absent. In the table there are around 100,000 clones, over 60% of which are singletons. The sample taken for sequencing was PBMCs. The receptor source for this set is a woman under 30 in good health and CMV-seropositive. Both conserved end residues are part of each CDR3. Each record gives: clone size, J gene, D gene, V gene, CDR3 protein, CDR3 DNA. D genes are given only for firm matches. Not all rows give a size; the values are once, few, many and, for expanded clones, a class.

- | TRBJ1-1 | TRBD1 | TRBV7-3 | CASRKGQGLAEAFF | TGTGCCAGCAGGAAGGGACAGGGGTTGGCTGAAGCTTTCTTT
few | TRBJ2-3 | - | TRBV6-1 | CASSEPGGPTDTQYF | TGTGCCAGCAGTGAGCCCGGGGGTCCCACAGATACGCAGTATTTT
- | TRBJ2-1 | TRBD2 | TRBV11-3 | CASSLEGPRGNEQFF | TGTGCCAGCAGCTTAGAAGGCCCGCGGGGGAATGAGCAGTTCTTC
- | TRBJ1-1 | - | TRBV10-3 | CAISESSREPAFF | TGTGCCATCAGTGAGTCCAGCCGGGAGCCGGCTTTCTTT
- | TRBJ1-2 | - | TRBV6-6 | CASRKDTYGYTF | TGTGCCAGCCGAAAGGACACCTATGGCTACACCTTC
- | TRBJ1-2 | - | TRBV19 | CASTLTGPLIF | TGTGCCAGTACCTTGACAGGTCCACTGATCTTC
- | TRBJ1-4 | TRBD1 | TRBV19 | CASSRDSAYEKLFF | TGTGCCAGTAGCCGGGACAGTGCTTATGAAAAACTGTTTTTT
few | TRBJ1-4 | TRBD1 | TRBV28 | CASSLTGVGKLFF | TGTGCCAGCAGCCTTACAGGGGTTGGAAAACTGTTTTTT
- | TRBJ1-1 | - | TRBV7-9 | CASSPVREAFF | TGTGCCAGCAGCCCCGTCCGTGAAGCTTTCTTT
- | TRBJ2-5 | TRBD2 | TRBV5-4 | CASSLGLAAPQETQYF | TGTGCCAGCAGCTTGGGGCTAGCGGCCCCCCAAGAGACCCAGTACTTC
- | TRBJ2-5 | TRBD2 | TRBV10-3 | CAISETAGGRETQYF | TGTGCCATCAGTGAGACGGCGGGAGGGCGGGAGACCCAGTACTTC
- | TRBJ2-5 | - | TRBV9 | CASSVGGEETQYF | TGTGCCAGCAGCGTAGGAGGAGAGGAGACCCAGTACTTC
once | TRBJ2-7 | TRBD2 | TRBV6-5 | CASSRERGLSYEQYF | TGTGCCAGCAGCAGGGAGCGGGGCCTTTCCTACGAGCAGTACTTC
few | TRBJ1-5 | - | TRBV7-9 | CASSAEQGSNQPQHF | TGTGCCAGCAGCGCAGAGCAGGGGAGCAATCAGCCCCAGCATTTT
- | TRBJ1-2 | - | TRBV6-1 | CASRPQHYGYNF | TGTGCCAGCAGGCCCCAGCACTATGGCTACAACTTC
- | TRBJ2-7 | - | TRBV5-1 | CASSLGTGQAYEQYF | TGCGCCAGCAGCTTGGGAACCGGACAAGCCTACGAGCAGTACTTC
- | TRBJ2-1 | - | TRBV6-5 | CASSYSRSYNEQFF | TGTGCCAGCAGTTACTCTAGAAGTTACAATGAGCAGTTCTTC
- | TRBJ1-5 | TRBD1 | TRBV19 | CASSPTGTGRGQPQHF | TGTGCCAGTAGTCCTACCGGGACAGGGAGGGGGCAGCCCCAGCATTTT
- | TRBJ1-2 | TRBD1 | TRBV5-1 | CASSVGTGNNGYTF | TGCGCCAGCAGCGTCGGGACAGGGAATAATGGCTACACCTTC
- | TRBJ2-3 | - | TRBV27 | CASSLQAPDTQYF | TGTGCCAGCAGTTTACAAGCACCAGATACGCAGTATTTT
- | TRBJ2-5 | TRBD1 | TRBV5-1 | CASSLAGTGPARQTQYF | TGCGCCAGCAGCTTGGCGGGGACAGGGCCAGCCCGGCAGACCCAGTACTTC
- | TRBJ1-1 | - | TRBV5-1 | CASLAPPNTEAFF | TGCGCCAGCTTAGCCCCCCCGAACACTGAAGCTTTCTTT
- | TRBJ2-7 | - | TRBV9 | CASSVEGRDREQYF | TGTGCCAGCAGCGTAGAGGGCAGGGATCGCGAGCAGTACTTC
- | TRBJ2-1 | TRBD2 | TRBV28 | CASSYTSGAMNEQFF | TGTGCCAGCAGCTACACTAGCGGGGCGATGAATGAGCAGTTCTTC
- | TRBJ2-1 | - | TRBV5-1 | CASSLTETGSSYNEQFF | TGCGCCAGCAGCTTAACGGAAACAGGGAGCTCCTACAATGAGCAGTTCTTC
- | TRBJ2-2 | TRBD1 | TRBV30 | CAWSDIGTGGWGELFF | TGTGCCTGGAGTGATATCGGTACAGGGGGCTGGGGGGAGCTGTTTTTT
- | TRBJ2-7 | - | TRBV5-1 | CASSLVGGTHEQYF | TGCGCCAGCAGCTTGGTAGGGGGTACCCACGAGCAGTACTTC
- | TRBJ2-4 | TRBD2 | TRBV5-8 | CASRLASKNIQYF | TGTGCCAGCAGACTAGCGTCCAAAAACATTCAGTACTTC
- | TRBJ2-1 | TRBD2 | TRBV7-9 | CASSLGSGRGPEQFF | TGTGCCAGCAGCTTAGGTAGCGGGAGGGGCCCTGAGCAGTTCTTC
- | TRBJ1-1 | - | TRBV28 | CASRARGGATEAFF | TGTGCCAGCAGGGCGAGAGGGGGAGCGACTGAAGCTTTCTTT
- | TRBJ2-7 | - | TRBV5-1 | CASSLGGAKTHEQYF | TGCGCCAGCAGCTTGGGCGGGGCTAAGACCCACGAGCAGTACTTC
- | TRBJ1-1 | - | TRBV11-3 | CASSFGRNRYTEAFF | TGTGCCAGCAGCTTCGGGAGGAACCGCTACACTGAAGCTTTCTTT
- | TRBJ2-2 | - | TRBV5-1 | CASRTHPGQRATGELFF | TGCGCCAGCAGAACCCATCCGGGACAACGAGCCACCGGGGAGCTGTTTTTT